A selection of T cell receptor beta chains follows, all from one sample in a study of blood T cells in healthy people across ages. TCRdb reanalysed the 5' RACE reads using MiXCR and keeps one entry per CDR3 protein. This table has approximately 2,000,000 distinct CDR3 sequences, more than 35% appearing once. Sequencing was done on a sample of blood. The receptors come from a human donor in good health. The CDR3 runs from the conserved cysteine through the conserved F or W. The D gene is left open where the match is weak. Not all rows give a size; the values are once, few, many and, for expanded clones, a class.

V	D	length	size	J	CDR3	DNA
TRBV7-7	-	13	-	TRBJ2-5	CASSPNFQETQYF	TGTGCCAGCAGTCCTAACTTCCAAGAGACCCAGTACTTC
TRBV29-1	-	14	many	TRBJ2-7	CSVEDQLSSYEQYF	TGCAGCGTTGAAGATCAACTGAGCTCCTACGAGCAGTACTTC
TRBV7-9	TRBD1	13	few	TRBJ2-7	CASSRLTGDEQYF	TGTGCCAGCAGTCGATTAACAGGGGACGAGCAGTACTTC
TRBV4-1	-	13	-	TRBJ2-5	CASSQDQALGQYF	TGCGCCAGCAGCCAAGATCAGGCCCTGGGGCAGTACTTC
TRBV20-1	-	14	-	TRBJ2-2	CSASLRANTGELFF	TGCAGTGCTAGCCTCAGGGCGAACACCGGGGAGCTGTTTTTT
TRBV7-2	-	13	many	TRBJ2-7	CASSPVGPYEQYF	TGTGCCAGCAGCCCCGTAGGGCCCTACGAGCAGTACTTC
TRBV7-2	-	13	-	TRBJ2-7	CASSFSTTGEQYF	TGTGCCAGCAGCTTCAGCACCACGGGAGAGCAGTACTTC
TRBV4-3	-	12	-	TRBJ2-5	CASSQDLVTQYF	TGCGCCAGCAGCCAAGATCTGGTGACCCAGTACTTC
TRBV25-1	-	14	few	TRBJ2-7	CASSPRQETYEQYF	TGTGCCAGCAGTCCTCGACAGGAAACCTACGAGCAGTACTTC
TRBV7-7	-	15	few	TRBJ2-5	CASSTRANPQETQYF	TGTGCTAGCAGTACGCGCGCCAACCCCCAAGAGACCCAGTACTTC
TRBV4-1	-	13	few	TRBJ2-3	CASSQPGASTQYF	TGCGCCAGCAGCCAACCTGGGGCTAGCACGCAGTATTTT
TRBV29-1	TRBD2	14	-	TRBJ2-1	CSVDSGLAGVEQFF	TGCAGCGTTGATTCCGGACTAGCGGGAGTAGAGCAGTTCTTC
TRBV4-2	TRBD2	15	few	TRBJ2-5	CASSQGRGGLETQYF	TGTGCCAGCAGCCAAGGGCGGGGGGGCTTGGAGACCCAGTACTTC
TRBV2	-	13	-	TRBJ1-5	CASSEATVRAQHF	TGTGCCAGCAGTGAGGCCACAGTGAGGGCCCAGCATTTT
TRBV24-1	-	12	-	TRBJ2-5	CATAQGQETQYF	TGTGCCACCGCGCAGGGGCAAGAGACCCAGTACTTC
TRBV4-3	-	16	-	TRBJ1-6	CASSQESGTSNSPLHF	TGCGCCAGCAGCCAAGAGTCCGGGACTTCAAATTCACCCCTCCACTTT
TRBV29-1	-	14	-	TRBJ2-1	CSVVRRGSYNEQFF	TGCAGCGTTGTACGCAGGGGCTCCTACAATGAGCAGTTCTTC
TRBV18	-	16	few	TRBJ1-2	CASSPYTTAIMSGYTF	TGTGCCAGCTCACCCTATACGACAGCAATAATGTCTGGCTACACCTTC
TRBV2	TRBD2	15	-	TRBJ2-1	CASRILAGGGNEQFF	TGTGCCAGCCGGATACTAGCGGGGGGCGGGAATGAGCAGTTCTTC
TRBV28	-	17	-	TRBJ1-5	CASSSTPARRTNQPQHF	TGTGCCAGCAGTTCCACTCCCGCTCGTAGGACTAATCAGCCCCAGCATTTT
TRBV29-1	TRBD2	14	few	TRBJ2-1	CSLTRGGFYNEQFF	TGCAGCTTAACGCGGGGGGGATTCTACAATGAGCAGTTCTTC
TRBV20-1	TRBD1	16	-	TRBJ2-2	CSAHRRGQWDTGELFF	TGCAGTGCCCACCGAAGGGGGCAGTGGGACACCGGGGAGCTGTTTTTT
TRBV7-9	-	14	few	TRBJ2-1	CASSLGQVHNEQFF	TGTGCCAGCAGCTTAGGACAGGTCCACAATGAGCAGTTCTTC
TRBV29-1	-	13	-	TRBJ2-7	CSVLVPLLYEQYF	TGCAGCGTCCTAGTCCCCTTACTCTACGAGCAGTACTTC
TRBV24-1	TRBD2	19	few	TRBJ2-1	CATSLGGGGGFSSYNEQFF	TGTGCCACCAGTTTAGGGGGCGGGGGGGGATTTAGCTCCTACAATGAGCAGTTCTTC
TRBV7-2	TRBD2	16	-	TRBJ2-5	CASSRSTSGGAKTQYF	TGTGCCAGCAGCCGATCGACTAGCGGGGGCGCTAAGACCCAGTACTTC
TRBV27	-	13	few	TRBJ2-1	CASRKGVYNEQFF	TGTGCCAGTAGGAAAGGGGTTTACAATGAGCAGTTCTTC
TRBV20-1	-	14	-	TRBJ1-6	CSASPQGPNSPLHF	TGCAGTGCTAGCCCTCAGGGCCCAAATTCACCCCTCCACTTT
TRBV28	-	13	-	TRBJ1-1	CASSFLVTGELFF	TGTGCCAGCAGTTTTCTGGTCACCGGGGAGCTGTTCTTT
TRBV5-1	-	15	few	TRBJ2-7	CASSLGASDSYEQYF	TGCGCCAGCAGCTTGGGCGCAAGTGATTCCTACGAGCAGTACTTC
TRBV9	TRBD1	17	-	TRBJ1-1	CASSAHPGTGMNTEAFF	TGTGCCAGCAGCGCACACCCGGGGACAGGGATGAACACTGAAGCTTTCTTT
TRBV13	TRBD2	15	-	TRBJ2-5	CASSIGRSGQETQYF	TGTGCCAGCAGCATAGGCCGTAGCGGGCAAGAGACCCAGTACTTC
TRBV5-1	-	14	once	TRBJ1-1	CASSFTGQYTEAFF	TGCGCCAGCAGCTTCACCGGTCAATACACTGAAGCTTTCTTT
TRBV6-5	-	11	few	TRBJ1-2	CGVGGLYGYTF	TGTGGGGTCGGGGGGTTATATGGCTACACCTTC
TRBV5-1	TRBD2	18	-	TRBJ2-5	CASSPRTSGGLKVETQYF	TGCGCCAGCAGCCCTAGGACTAGCGGGGGGTTGAAAGTGGAGACCCAGTACTTC
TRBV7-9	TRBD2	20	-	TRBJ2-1	CASSRLIAGGSISSYNEQFF	TGTGCCAGCAGCCGCTTAATAGCGGGGGGCTCAATCAGCTCCTACAATGAGCAGTTCTTC
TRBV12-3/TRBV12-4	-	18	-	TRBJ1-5	CASSLEKGPGGGNQPQHF	TGTGCCAGCAGTTTAGAAAAGGGCCCCGGAGGGGGCAATCAGCCCCAGCATTTT
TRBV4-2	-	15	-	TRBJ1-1	CASSQGGSGDTEAFF	TGTGCCAGCAGCCAAGGGGGCTCAGGGGACACTGAAGCTTTCTTT